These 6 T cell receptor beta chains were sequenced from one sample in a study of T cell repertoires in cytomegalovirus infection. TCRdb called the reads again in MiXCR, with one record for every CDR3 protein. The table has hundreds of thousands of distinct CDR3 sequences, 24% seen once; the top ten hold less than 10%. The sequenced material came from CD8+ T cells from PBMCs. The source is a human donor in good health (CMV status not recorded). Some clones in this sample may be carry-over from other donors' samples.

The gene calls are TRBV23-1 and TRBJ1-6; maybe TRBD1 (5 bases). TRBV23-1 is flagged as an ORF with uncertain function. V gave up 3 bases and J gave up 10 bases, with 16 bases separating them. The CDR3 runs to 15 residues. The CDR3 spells CASSHVRSAGSPLHF. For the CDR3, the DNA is TGCGCCAGCAGTCATGTCCGGTCGGCAGGGTCACCCCTCCACTTT.

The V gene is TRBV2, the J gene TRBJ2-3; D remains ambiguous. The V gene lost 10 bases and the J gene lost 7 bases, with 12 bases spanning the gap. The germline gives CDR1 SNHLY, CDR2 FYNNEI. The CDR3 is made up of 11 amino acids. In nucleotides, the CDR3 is TGTGCCATCCGCGTCAGCCATACGCAGTATTTT. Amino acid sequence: CAIRVSHTQYF.

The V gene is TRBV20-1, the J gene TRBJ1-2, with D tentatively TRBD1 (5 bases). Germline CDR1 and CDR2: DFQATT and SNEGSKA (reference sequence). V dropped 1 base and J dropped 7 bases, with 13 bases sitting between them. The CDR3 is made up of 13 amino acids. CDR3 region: CSARVSGGSGYTF. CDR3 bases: TGCAGTGCTAGAGTGTCCGGGGGAAGTGGCTACACCTTC.

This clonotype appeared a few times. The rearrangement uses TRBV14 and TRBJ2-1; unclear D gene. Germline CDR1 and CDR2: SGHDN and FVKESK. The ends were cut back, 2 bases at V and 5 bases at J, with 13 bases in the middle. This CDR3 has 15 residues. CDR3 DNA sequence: TGTGCCAGCAGCCAACTAGGAGTCTTGGACAATGAGCAGTTCTTC. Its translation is CASSQLGVLDNEQFF.

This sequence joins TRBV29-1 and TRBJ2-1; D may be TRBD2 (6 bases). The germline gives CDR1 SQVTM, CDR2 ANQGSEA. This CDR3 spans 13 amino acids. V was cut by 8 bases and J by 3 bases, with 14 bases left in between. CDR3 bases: TGCAGCATGGGACTGCAGAACTACAATGAGCAGTTCTTC. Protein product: CSMGLQNYNEQFF.

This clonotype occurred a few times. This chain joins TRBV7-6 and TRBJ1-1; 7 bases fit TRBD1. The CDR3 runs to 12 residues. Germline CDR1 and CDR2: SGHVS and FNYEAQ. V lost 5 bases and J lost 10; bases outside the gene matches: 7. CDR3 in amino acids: CASSLGGKAAFF. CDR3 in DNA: TGTGCCAGCAGCCTAGGGGGCAAGGCAGCTTTCTTT.